The clone carrying this T cell receptor beta chain was observed a handful of times. The target antigen is unknown. Unique molecular identifiers were incorporated into the prepared TCRbeta library. TCRdb processed the PCR reads anew with MiXCR; each CDR3 protein has one entry. Seen here are approximately 800,000 distinct CDR3 sequences, 15% to 20% observed once, and the top ten hold roughly 4.8%. This sample was taken from a study of T-cell reconstitution after alpha-beta-depleted transplantation in children. Study-level results: Approximately two months post-transplant, alpha-beta T cells reportedly originated from several hundred expanded graft clones. Recipient T cells and thymic progenitors that survived were the source of the high TCRbeta diversity seen at day 60 in some patients. From newly produced T cells came most of the T-cell counts and diversity one year after transplant.

V gave up 1 base and J gave up 5 bases; unmatched junction bases: 7. CDR3 length: 15 amino acids. Germline assignment: CDR1 MGHRA and CDR2 YSYEKL. The sample was PBMCs, mostly from graft donor cells, taken 360 days after TCRalphabeta/CD19-depleted stem cell transplant. The chain joins TRBV4-1 to TRBJ2-5; 7 bases align to TRBD2. This clonotype was obtained from a male patient aged 10 to 17 who had a stem cell transplant for acute lymphoblastic leukemia, so the T cells may come from the graft donor. DNA of the CDR3: TGCGCCAGCAGCCAAGGTCTAGCGGTGGTGGAGACCCAGTACTTC. Protein sequence: CASSQGLAVVETQYF.